The source of this T cell receptor beta chain is a study of CD8 T cells in ankylosing spondylitis. General study points: A motif in TCR beta, a set of eight highly homologous variants, appeared characteristic of ankylosing spondylitis blood. Clones linked to the disease showed a CD8+ phenotype. They occurred at relatively low frequencies in peripheral blood.

This clonotype was detected a few times. The antigen remains undetermined. Trimming removed 2 bases from V and 5 bases from J; junction bases left unmatched: 9. The CDR3 has 17 residues. With molecular barcodes, quantitative 5'-RACE was used to make the TCR beta libraries. TCRdb re-called the 5' RACE reads through MiXCR, storing one row per CDR3 protein. The sample has 150,000 to 200,000 distinct CDR3 sequences; 30% to 35% are singletons. Sequencing was performed on synovial fluid, either unsorted or a sorted T cell fraction (not recorded which). The TCR sequence derives from a male donor with ankylosing spondylitis. The rearrangement joins TRBV12-3 or TRBV12-4 to TRBJ2-1; 10 bases match TRBD1. The CDR3 sequence is CASSLSISGTGDNEQFF. The DNA of the CDR3 is TGTGCCAGCAGTTTATCAATTTCCGGGACAGGGGACAATGAGCAGTTCTTC.